This TCR beta chain was profiled in a study of T cell responses to AZD1222 COVID-19 vaccine. The CDR3 has 11 amino acids. Germline CDR1 MNHEY, CDR2 SVGAGI. J gave up 8 bases and V 8 bases, and 4 bases lay outside the gene matches. Repertoires were generated with immunoSEQ multiplex PCR, while TCRdb's copy carries only in-frame clones and drops some. This sample carries 150,000 or so clones, with around 2.4% going to the ten biggest clones. The source material was peripheral blood. This rearrangement joins TRBV6-5 to TRBJ1-2; TRBD1 aligns across 8 bases. This receptor was obtained from an adult in good health. CDR3 in amino acids: CASRTGIGYTF. In DNA, the CDR3 is TGTGCCAGCCGGACAGGGATCGGCTACACCTTC.